Given below is one TCR beta chain in context. Using unique molecular identifiers, the investigators prepared the TCRbeta library. MiXCR, applied by TCRdb to the PCR reads, yields one record per CDR3 protein. The sample lists approximately 400,000 distinct CDR3 sequences, roughly 11% occurring once. The data originate from a study of T-cell reconstitution after alpha-beta-depleted transplantation in children. Specimen: PBMCs from the stem cell graft donor, collected from the stem cell graft. The clonotype originates from a human donor who donated a stem cell graft to a child with acute myeloid leukemia.

The CDR3 DNA follows: TGTGCCAGCAGCCAAGGGCTGAGCGGGGGGCTGTTTGATGAGCAGTTCTTC. Translation: CASSQGLSGGLFDEQFF. The chain combines TRBV6-1 with TRBJ2-1; 9 nucleotides line up with TRBD2. CDR3 size: 17 residues. Germline V gives CDR1 MNHNS, CDR2 SASEGT. With V trimmed by 6 bases and J by 8 bases, 17 bases remained unmatched.